The table lists the clone carrying this T cell receptor beta chain with many counts. What it recognizes is unknown. This entry comes from a study of early T cells in non-severe SARS-CoV-2 infection. In the study overall: Sequencing of unsorted whole blood was done on bulk RNA, leaving chains unpaired.

Individually, cDNA molecules had unique molecular identifiers attached to them. TCRdb re-analysed the 5' RACE reads in MiXCR, keeping a single row per CDR3 protein. The table has roughly 50,000 distinct CDR3 sequences, 8% seen once. The study's findings and limits: Lookups in VDJdb leaned toward anti-spike CD8 responses and missed private and CD4 specificities.

The germline V gene has CDR1 MNHEY and CDR2 SVGEGT. The CDR3 covers 18 residues. V lost 6 bases, J lost 2 bases, and 7 bases stayed unmatched. The receptor was isolated from an adult who was a healthcare worker with PCR-confirmed SARS-CoV-2 infection or an uninfected control (not recorded which). The specimen was whole blood. The chain is built from TRBV6-2 or TRBV6-3 and TRBJ2-2; 15 bases fit TRBD2. This CDR3 is CASSPGLAGGTNTGELFF. The CDR3, as DNA: TGTGCCAGCAGCCCGGGACTAGCGGGAGGCACTAACACCGGGGAGCTGTTTTTT.